This TCR beta chain emerged from a study of blood T cell repertoires in COVID-19. Across the whole study: Nucleic acid was either cDNA or gDNA, and it came from T cells, B-cell-depleted T cells, or PBMCs.

Authors' analysis steps: Reference gene primer amplification gave estimated nucleated cell counts. The method was immunoSEQ multiplex PCR; TCRdb's version includes in-frame clones alone and lacks a portion of them. V and J calls and clone size come straight from that table; D and trimming were deduced from the DNA. Among 140,000 to 150,000 clones, around 84% were seen once, and the ten largest hold 10%. Germline CDR1 and CDR2: SEHNR and FQNEAQ (reference sequence). CDR3 size: 14 residues. Trimming cost V 5 bases and J 1 base, with 11 bases left between them. The source material was peripheral blood. The clonotype originates from a man in his sixties with active or convalescent COVID-19. The chain employs TRBV7-9 and TRBJ1-1, with D perhaps matching TRBD1 (6 bases). CDR3 nucleotides: TGTGCCAGCAGCCGTCCGGGACAGAACACTGAAGCTTTCTTT. It encodes CASSRPGQNTEAFF.